This TCR beta chain was documented in a study of CXCR3-negative and CXCR3-positive naive CD8 T cells. The CDR3 sequence is 14 residues long. Germline V lookup: CDR1 MNHEY, CDR2 SVGEGT. The TRB libraries of cDNA were built by UMI-labeled 5' RACE. TCRdb reprocessed the 5' RACE reads and reports one entry per CDR3 protein, with no DNA. The listing records roughly 6,000 distinct CDR3 sequences. Overall study findings and caveats: CXCR3 expression partially decreased after cryopreservation; most assays used fresh PBMCs.

A word on this clonotype: The antigen is undetermined.

Naive CD8+ T cells had a CD45RO-CCR7+CD27+CD95- phenotype. The sequence came from a human donor in good health. Some clones in this sample may be carry-over from other donors' samples. The J gene is TRBJ2-1, the V gene TRBV6-2 or TRBV6-3; TCRdb's D call, TRBD2, is unchecked because there is no DNA. The material sequenced was naive CXCR3- CD8+ T cells from blood. Subset here: CD45RO-CCR7+CD27+CD95- naive CD8+ T cells lacking CXCR3 (TNR3-). The CDR3: CASRGDYSLNEQFF.